This TCR beta chain was captured in a study of shared clonotypes between healthy human individuals. Findings of the study overall: Relative to their counterparts shared across all four donors, non-shared clonotypes exhibited diminished generation probabilities.

Comment on this clone: The target antigen is unknown.

The study ran the assay at deep level. Profiling relied on immunoSEQ multiplex PCR, and the TCRdb table lists in-frame clones only, not all of them. The sample lists approximately 620,000 clones, about 96% occurring once. Input material: naive CD4+ T cells sorted from blood. Subset reported: CD45RA+ positively selected. The origin of this receptor is a young woman in good health.

CDR3 coding DNA: TGTGCCAGCAGCTTACGAGCGGGAGCGAGGGGCAATGAGCAGTTCTTC. Translating gives CASSLRAGARGNEQFF. The V and J genes are TRBV7-9 and TRBJ2-1; 8 bases agree with TRBD2. Germline V CDR1 and CDR2: SEHNR, FQNEAQ (reference sequence). V lost 2 bases to trimming and J lost 6 bases; unmatched junction nucleotides: 9. The CDR3 is made up of 16 amino acids.